This is a list of T cell receptor beta chains from one sample in a study of T cells after yellow fever vaccination. TCRdb ran MiXCR on the 5' RACE reads and lists one entry per CDR3 protein. The repertoire holds more than 20,000 distinct CDR3 sequences, approximately 5% seen once, with over 9.5% in the top ten. Here the sequenced sample was PBMCs, either bulk or a sorted T-cell subset (CD4+, CD8+, memory, or dextramer-sorted; not recorded which), taken 15 days after the yellow fever booster vaccination. The origin of the receptors is a man aged 30 to 39 who received the YFV17D yellow fever vaccine. Each CDR3 is given with its conserved first and last residue. A D gene is named only where the DNA matches it firmly. The size entry gives how often the clone was seen (once, few, many) or a class if it is expanded.

>TRBV11-2|TRBJ2-1|medium-sized|NA
TGTGCCAGCAGCTTATGGGGCTTCGGCGGGAACTCCTACAATGAGCAGTTCTTC
CASSLWGFGGNSYNEQFF
>TRBV7-6|TRBJ2-5|many|NA
TGTGCCAGTTCGAGGGGAGACCAAGAGACCCAGTACTTC
CASSRGDQETQYF
>TRBV6-2/TRBV6-3|TRBJ2-2|many|TRBD1
TGTGCCAGCAGTCTGACAGGGGCCGGGGAGCTGTTTTTT
CASSLTGAGELFF
>TRBV11-1|TRBJ2-4|many|NA
TGTGCCAGCAGCTTAGAGCCCCGCTCCGGCCTAGCCAAAAACATTCAGTACTTC
CASSLEPRSGLAKNIQYF
>TRBV29-1|TRBJ2-7|many|TRBD2
TGCAGCGTGAAGAGTAGCGGGAGGGGAACCTACGAGCAGTACTTC
CSVKSSGRGTYEQYF
>TRBV29-1|TRBJ2-7|many|NA
TGCAGCGGGACGAAATTCAACGGCGAGCAGTACTTC
CSGTKFNGEQYF
>TRBV6-5|TRBJ1-2|many|NA
TGTGCCAGCAGTTACGACAAATCCTCCGGTGGCTACACCTTC
CASSYDKSSGGYTF
>TRBV11-2|TRBJ2-1|many|TRBD1
TGTGCCAGCAGCTTAGATATACAGGGGGCCTACAATGAGCAGTTCTTC
CASSLDIQGAYNEQFF
>TRBV12-5|TRBJ1-2|many|NA
TGTGCTAGTGGTTTGGTGGGCAGGGGTGGCTACACCTTC
CASGLVGRGGYTF
>TRBV5-8|TRBJ2-1|few|TRBD2
TGTGCCAGCAGCTTGGCCCGGGGGGTTGAGCAGTTCTTC
CASSLARGVEQFF
>TRBV28|TRBJ2-2|many|TRBD1
TGTGCCAGCTCACCGGGACAGATAAACACCGGGGAGCTGTTTTTT
CASSPGQINTGELFF
>TRBV29-1|TRBJ2-5|many|TRBD1
TGCAGCGTTGATAGACAGGGATCGACCCAGTACTTC
CSVDRQGSTQYF
>TRBV20-1|TRBJ2-1|many|TRBD2
TGCAGTGCCCTGACTAGCGGGAACGGTGAGCAGTTCTTC
CSALTSGNGEQFF
>TRBV5-1|TRBJ2-3|medium-sized|TRBD2
TGCGCCAGCAGCTCCGGGACTATAACAGATACGCAGTATTTT
CASSSGTITDTQYF
>TRBV28|TRBJ1-4|medium-sized|TRBD1
TGTGCCAGCAGTTCCGGGACAGGCCCTAATGAAAAACTGTTTTTT
CASSSGTGPNEKLFF
>TRBV20-1|TRBJ2-5|many|TRBD2
TGCAGTGCTATAGCGGGTTGGGCGGAGACCCAGTACTTC
CSAIAGWAETQYF
>TRBV12-3/TRBV12-4|TRBJ2-2|many|NA
TGTGCCAGCAATCTCAGGCAGGACACCGGGGAGCTGTTTTTT
CASNLRQDTGELFF
>TRBV7-8|TRBJ2-6|many|NA
TGTGCCAGCAGCTACCCCCCGTTTAGCTCTGGGGCCAACGTCCTGACTTTC
CASSYPPFSSGANVLTF